This TCR beta chain was sequenced in a study of blood T cell repertoires in COVID-19. Authors' analysis steps: Amplification of reference gene primers was used by the study to estimate nucleated cell counts. Measured with immunoSEQ multiplex PCR; TCRdb has only the in-frame clones, and not every one. Clone size and V and J calls were adopted from that table, with D and trimming inferred from the DNA. The table has around 400,000 clones, more than 70% seen once. This CDR3 is 14 amino acids long. The V and J ends lost 3 bases and 4 bases respectively, with 15 bases between them. Germline CDR1 and CDR2: GTSNPN and SVGIG (reference sequence).

V usage is TRBV30 and J usage is TRBJ1-1; D is possibly TRBD1 (5 bases). The TCR sequence derives from a woman under 40 with COVID-19, enrolled during active disease. Sequencing was done on a sample of peripheral blood. The CDR3 protein is CAWSQQPGGTEAFF. The CDR3 DNA is TGTGCCTGGAGCCAACAGCCGGGGGGCACTGAAGCTTTCTTT.